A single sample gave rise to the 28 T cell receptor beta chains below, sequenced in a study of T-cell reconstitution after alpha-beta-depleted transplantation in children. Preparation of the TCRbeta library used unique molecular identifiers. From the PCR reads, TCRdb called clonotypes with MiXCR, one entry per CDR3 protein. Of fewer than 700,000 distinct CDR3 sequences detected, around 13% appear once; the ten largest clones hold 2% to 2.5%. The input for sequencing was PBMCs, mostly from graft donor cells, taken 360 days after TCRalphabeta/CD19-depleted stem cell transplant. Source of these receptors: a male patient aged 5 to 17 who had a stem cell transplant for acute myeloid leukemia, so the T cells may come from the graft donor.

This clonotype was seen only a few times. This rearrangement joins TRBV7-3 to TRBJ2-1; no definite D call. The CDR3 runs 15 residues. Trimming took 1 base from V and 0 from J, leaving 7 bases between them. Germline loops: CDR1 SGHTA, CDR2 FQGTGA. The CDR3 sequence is CASSLRRTSYNEQFF. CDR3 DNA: TGTGCCAGCAGCTTAAGGCGGACCTCCTACAATGAGCAGTTCTTC.

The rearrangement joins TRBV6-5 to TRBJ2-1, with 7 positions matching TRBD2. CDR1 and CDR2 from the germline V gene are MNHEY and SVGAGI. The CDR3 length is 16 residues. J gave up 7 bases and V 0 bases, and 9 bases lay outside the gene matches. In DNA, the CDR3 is TGTGCCAGCAGTTACTCGTCTGGGGGGGGGTGGAATGAGCAGTTCTTC. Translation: CASSYSSGGGWNEQFF.

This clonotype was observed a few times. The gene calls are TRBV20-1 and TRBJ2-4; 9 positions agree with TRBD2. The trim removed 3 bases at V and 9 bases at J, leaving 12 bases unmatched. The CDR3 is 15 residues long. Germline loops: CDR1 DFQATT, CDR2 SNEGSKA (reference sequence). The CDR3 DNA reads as TGCAGTGCTAGGTCATTAGCGGGAGTTTCTGGCATTCAGTACTTC. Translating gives CSARSLAGVSGIQYF.

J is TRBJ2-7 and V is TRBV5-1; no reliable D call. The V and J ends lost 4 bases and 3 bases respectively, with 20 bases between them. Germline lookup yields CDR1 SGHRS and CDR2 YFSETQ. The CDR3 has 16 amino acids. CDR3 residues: CASSGRNGLVDYEQYF. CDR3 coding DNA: TGCGCCAGCAGCGGTCGGAATGGGCTAGTCGACTACGAGCAGTACTTC.

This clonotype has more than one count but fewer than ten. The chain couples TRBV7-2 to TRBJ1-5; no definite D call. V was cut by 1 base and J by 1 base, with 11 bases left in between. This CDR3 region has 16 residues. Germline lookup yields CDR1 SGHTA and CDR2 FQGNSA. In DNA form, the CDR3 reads TGTGCCAGCAGCTTAGATTGGGGTAGGAGCAATCAGCCCCAGCATTTT. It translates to CASSLDWGRSNQPQHF.

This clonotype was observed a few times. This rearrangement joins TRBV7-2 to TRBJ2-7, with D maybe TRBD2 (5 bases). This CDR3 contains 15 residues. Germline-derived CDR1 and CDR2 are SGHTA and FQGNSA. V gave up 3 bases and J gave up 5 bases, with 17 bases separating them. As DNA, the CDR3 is TGTGCCAGCAGCTTCGGTCTGCGGGTAGTCCACGAGCAGTACTTC. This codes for CASSFGLRVVHEQYF.

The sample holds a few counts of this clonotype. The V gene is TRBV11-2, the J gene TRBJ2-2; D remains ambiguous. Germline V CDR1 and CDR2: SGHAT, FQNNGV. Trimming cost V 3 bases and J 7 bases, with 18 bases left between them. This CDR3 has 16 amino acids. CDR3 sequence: CASSFVAPVVHGELFF. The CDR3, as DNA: TGTGCCAGCAGCTTTGTGGCCCCCGTAGTCCACGGGGAGCTGTTTTTT.

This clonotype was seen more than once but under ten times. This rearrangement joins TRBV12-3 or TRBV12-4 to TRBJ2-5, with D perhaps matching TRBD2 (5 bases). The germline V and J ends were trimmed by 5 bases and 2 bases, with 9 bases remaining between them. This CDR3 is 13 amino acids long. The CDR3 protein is CASSKGVQETQYF. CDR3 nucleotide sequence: TGTGCCAGCAGTAAGGGAGTTCAAGAGACCCAGTACTTC.

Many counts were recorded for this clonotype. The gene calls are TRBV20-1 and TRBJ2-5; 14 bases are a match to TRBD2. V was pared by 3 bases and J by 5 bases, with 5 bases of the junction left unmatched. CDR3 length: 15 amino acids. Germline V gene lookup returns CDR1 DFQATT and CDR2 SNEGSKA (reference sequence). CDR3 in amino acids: CSARGLAGVRETQYF. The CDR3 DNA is TGCAGTGCTAGGGGACTAGCGGGAGTACGCGAGACCCAGTACTTC.

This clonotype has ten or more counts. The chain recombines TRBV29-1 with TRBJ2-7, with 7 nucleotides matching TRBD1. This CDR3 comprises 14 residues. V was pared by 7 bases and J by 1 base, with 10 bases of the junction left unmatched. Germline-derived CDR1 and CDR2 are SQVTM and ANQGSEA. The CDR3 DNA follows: TGCAGCGCCCTTCGGGGACAGTCATCCTACGAGCAGTACTTC. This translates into CSALRGQSSYEQYF.

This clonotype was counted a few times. CDR3 loop: CASKGSGSNESSYNEQFF. The CDR3 region has the DNA TGTGCCAGCAAGGGTAGCGGGAGTAACGAAAGCTCCTACAATGAGCAGTTCTTC. The chain carries TRBV11-2 and TRBJ2-1; 9 bases match TRBD2. The CDR3 is made up of 18 amino acids. Germline V gene sequence: CDR1 SGHAT, CDR2 FQNNGV. After removal of 7 bases from V and 0 bases from J, the junction contained 13 bases not matched to a gene. Based on the CDR3 plus reference TRBV11-2 and TRBJ2-1, the full variable domain is EAGVAQSPRYKIIEKRQSVAFWCNPISGHATLYWYQQILGQGPKLLIQFQNNGVVDDSQLPKDRFSAERLKGVDSTLKIQPAKLEDSAVYLCASKGSGSNESSYNEQFFGPGTRLTVL.

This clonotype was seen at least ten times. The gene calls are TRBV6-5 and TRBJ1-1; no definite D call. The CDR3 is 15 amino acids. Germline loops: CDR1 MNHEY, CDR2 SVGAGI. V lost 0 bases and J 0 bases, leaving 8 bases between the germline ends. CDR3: CASSYSTGMNTEAFF. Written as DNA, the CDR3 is TGTGCCAGCAGTTACTCGACGGGGATGAACACTGAAGCTTTCTTT.

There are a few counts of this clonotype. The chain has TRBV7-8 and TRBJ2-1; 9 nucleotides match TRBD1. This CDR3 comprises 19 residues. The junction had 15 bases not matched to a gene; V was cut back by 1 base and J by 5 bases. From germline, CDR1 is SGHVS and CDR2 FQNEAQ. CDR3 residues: CASSLEGVYRDRENNEQFF. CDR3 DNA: TGTGCCAGCAGCTTAGAAGGGGTCTACCGGGACAGGGAAAACAATGAGCAGTTCTTC.

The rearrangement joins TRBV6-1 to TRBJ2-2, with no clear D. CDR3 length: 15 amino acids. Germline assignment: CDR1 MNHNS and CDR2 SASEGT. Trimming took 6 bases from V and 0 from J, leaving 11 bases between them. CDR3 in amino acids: CASSHPRANTGELFF. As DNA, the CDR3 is TGTGCCAGCAGCCATCCTAGGGCGAACACCGGGGAGCTGTTTTTT.

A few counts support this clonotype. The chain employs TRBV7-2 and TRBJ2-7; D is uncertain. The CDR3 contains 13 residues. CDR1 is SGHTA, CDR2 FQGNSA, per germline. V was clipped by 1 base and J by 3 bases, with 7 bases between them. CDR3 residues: CASSLERHYEQYF. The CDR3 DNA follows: TGTGCCAGCAGCTTAGAACGACACTACGAGCAGTACTTC. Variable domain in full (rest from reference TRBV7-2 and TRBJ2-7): GAGVSQSPSNKVTEKGKDVELRCDPISGHTALYWYRQSLGQGLEFLIYFQGNSAPDKSGLPSDRFSAERTGGSVSTLTIQRTQQEDSAVYLCASSLERHYEQYFGPGTRLTVT.

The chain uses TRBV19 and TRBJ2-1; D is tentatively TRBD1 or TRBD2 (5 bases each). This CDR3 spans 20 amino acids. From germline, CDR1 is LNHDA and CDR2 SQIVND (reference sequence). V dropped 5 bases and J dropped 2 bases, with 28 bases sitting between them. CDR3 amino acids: CASSLPPPSRDQTTYNEQFF. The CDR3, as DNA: TGTGCCAGTAGTCTCCCTCCCCCATCCCGGGACCAGACTACCTACAATGAGCAGTTCTTC.

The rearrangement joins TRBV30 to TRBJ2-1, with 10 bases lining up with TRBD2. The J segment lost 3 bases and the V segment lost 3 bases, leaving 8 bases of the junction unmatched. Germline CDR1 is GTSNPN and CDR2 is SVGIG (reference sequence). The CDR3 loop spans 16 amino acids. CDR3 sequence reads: CAWRRGRLAGYNEQFF. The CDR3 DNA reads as TGTGCCTGGAGGCGAGGGCGACTAGCGGGCTACAATGAGCAGTTCTTC.

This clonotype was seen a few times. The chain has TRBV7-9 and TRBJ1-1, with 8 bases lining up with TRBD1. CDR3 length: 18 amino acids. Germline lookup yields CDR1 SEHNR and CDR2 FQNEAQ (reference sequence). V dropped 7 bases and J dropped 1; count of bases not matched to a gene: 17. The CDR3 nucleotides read TGTGCCAGCACCAGGACAGGGCCCTTCCCGAGGGCGAACACTGAAGCTTTCTTT. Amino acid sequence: CASTRTGPFPRANTEAFF.

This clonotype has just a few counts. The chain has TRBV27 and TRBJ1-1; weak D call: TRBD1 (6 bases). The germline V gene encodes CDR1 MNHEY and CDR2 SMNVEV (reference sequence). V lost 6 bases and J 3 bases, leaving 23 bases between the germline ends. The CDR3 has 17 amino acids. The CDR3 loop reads CASRTGQSLGRYTEAFF. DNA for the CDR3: TGTGCCAGCAGAACTGGACAGTCCTTAGGCCGGTACACTGAAGCTTTCTTT.

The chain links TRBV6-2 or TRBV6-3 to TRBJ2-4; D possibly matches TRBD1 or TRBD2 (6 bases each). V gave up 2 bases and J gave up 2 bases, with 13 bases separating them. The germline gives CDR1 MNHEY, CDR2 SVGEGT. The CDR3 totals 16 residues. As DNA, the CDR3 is TGTGCCAGCAGTTACCCACCGGGGGCCTCCAAAAACATTCAGTACTTC. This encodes CASSYPPGASKNIQYF.

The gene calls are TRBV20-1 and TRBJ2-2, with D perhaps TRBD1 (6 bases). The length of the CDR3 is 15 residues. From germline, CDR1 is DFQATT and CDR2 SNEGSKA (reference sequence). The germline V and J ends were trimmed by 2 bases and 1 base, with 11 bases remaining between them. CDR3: CSARNLGGNTGELFF. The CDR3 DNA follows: TGCAGTGCTAGAAACCTAGGGGGGAACACCGGGGAGCTGTTTTTT.

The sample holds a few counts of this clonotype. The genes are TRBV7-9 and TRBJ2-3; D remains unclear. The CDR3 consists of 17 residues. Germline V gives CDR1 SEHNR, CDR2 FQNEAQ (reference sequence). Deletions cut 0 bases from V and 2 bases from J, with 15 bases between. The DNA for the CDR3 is TGTGCCAGCAGCTTAGCGGGCGCCAACCCTTTCACAGATACGCAGTATTTT. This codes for CASSLAGANPFTDTQYF. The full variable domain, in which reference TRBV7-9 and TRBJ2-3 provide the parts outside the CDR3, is DTGVSQNPRHKITKRGQNVTFRCDPISEHNRLYWYRQTLGQGPEFLTYFQNEAQLEKSRLLSDRFSAERPKGSFSTLEIQRTEQGDSAMYLCASSLAGANPFTDTQYFGPGTRLTVL.

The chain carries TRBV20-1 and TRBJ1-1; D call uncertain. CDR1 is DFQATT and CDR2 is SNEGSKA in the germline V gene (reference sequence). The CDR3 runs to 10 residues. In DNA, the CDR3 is TGCAGGTGCGGGGACACTGAAGCTTTCTTT. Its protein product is CRCGDTEAFF.

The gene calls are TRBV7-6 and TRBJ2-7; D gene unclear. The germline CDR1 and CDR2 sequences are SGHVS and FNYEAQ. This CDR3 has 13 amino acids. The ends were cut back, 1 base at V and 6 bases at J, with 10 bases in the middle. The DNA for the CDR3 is TGTGCCAGCAGCTTAGGGGCCGGGCGCGAGCAGTACTTC. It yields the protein CASSLGAGREQYF.

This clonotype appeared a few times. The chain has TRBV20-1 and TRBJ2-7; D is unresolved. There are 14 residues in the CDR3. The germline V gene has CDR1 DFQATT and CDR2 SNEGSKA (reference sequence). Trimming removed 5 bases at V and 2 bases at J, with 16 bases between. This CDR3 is CSAAIRVPPYEQYF. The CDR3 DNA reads TGCAGTGCTGCCATAAGGGTTCCGCCCTACGAGCAGTACTTC.

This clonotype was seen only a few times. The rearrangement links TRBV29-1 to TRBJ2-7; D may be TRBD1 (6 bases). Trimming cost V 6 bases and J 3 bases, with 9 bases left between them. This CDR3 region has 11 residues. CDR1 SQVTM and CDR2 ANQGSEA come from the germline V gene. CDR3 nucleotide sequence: TGCAGCGTCAGGGGAATCTACGAGCAGTACTTC. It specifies CSVRGIYEQYF.

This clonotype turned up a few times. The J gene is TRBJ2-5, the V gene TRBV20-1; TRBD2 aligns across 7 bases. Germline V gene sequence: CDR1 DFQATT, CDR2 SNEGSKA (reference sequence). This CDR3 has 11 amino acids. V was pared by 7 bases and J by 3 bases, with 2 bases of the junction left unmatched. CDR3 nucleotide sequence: TGCAGTGTGGCGGGGGAAGAGACCCAGTACTTC. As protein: CSVAGEETQYF.

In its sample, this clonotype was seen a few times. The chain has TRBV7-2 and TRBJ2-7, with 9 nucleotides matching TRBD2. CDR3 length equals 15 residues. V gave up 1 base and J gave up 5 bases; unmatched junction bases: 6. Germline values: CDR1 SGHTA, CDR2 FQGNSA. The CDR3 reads CASSLESTSGDEQYF. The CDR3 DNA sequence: TGTGCCAGCAGCTTAGAGTCGACTAGCGGCGACGAGCAGTACTTC.